The 19 T cell receptor beta chains below were found in one sample sequenced in a study of T cell changes during pregnancy in multiple sclerosis. This table comes from immunoSEQ multiplex PCR, and its TCRdb copy is limited to in-frame clones, with some not included. The table records approximately 70,000 clones, 70% to 90% of them present only once. The sequences come from peripheral blood, collected in the first trimester of pregnancy. Receptors were obtained from a female donor in good health, enrolled as a control in a pregnancy study.

The V gene is TRBV6-1, the J gene TRBJ2-2; D may be TRBD1 (6 bases). Germline CDR1 reads MNHNS; CDR2 reads SASEGT. Trimming removed 1 base from V and 4 bases from J, with 7 bases in between. There are 14 residues in the CDR3. Here the CDR3 reads CASSEGTATGELFF. CDR3 DNA sequence: TGTGCCAGCAGTGAAGGGACAGCCACCGGGGAGCTGTTTTTT.

This clone was seen more than once but under ten times. The rearrangement links TRBV5-6 to TRBJ1-4, with unresolved D. CDR1 and CDR2 from the germline V gene are SGHDT and YYEEEE. This CDR3 is 14 amino acids long. The V gene lost 1 base and the J gene lost 5 bases, with 9 bases spanning the gap. The CDR3 loop is CASSLYSLNEKLFF. The CDR3 DNA sequence: TGTGCCAGCAGCTTGTACAGTTTAAATGAAAAACTGTTTTTT.

The chain recombines TRBV5-6 with TRBJ2-2; 14 positions match TRBD2. Per the germline V gene, CDR1 is SGHDT and CDR2 is YYEEEE. This CDR3 region has 18 residues. V shed 4 bases, J shed 5 bases, and the junction held 10 bases outside the gene matches. For the CDR3, the DNA is TGTGCCAGCAGCCCCGGGACTAGCGGGGGAGTCGTGACCGGGGAGCTGTTTTTT. Protein: CASSPGTSGGVVTGELFF.

The chain employs TRBV27 and TRBJ2-1; TRBD2 might be the D (6 bases). Germline V CDR1 and CDR2: MNHEY, SMNVEV (reference sequence). The CDR3 is 17 amino acids. The ends were cut back, 7 bases at V and 0 bases at J, with 19 bases in the middle. CDR3: CASNKRAGRTSYNEQFF. The CDR3 bases are TGTGCCAGCAACAAACGGGCGGGGCGGACCTCCTACAATGAGCAGTTCTTC.

Concerning this clone: This may be a read error: a much more frequent sequence differs by one nucleotide. The chain carries TRBV25-1 and TRBJ2-2, with TRBD1 identical over 8 bases. Germline CDR1 reads MGHDK; CDR2 reads SYGVNS. V was clipped by 4 bases and J by 3 bases; unmatched bases: 1. The CDR3 extends over 14 amino acids. CDR3 sequence (DNA): TGTGCCAGCAGTGCACAGGGGGACACCGGGGAGCTGTTTTTT. This encodes CASSAQGDTGELFF.

The chain couples TRBV5-6 to TRBJ2-7, with D maybe TRBD2 (7 bases). Per the germline V gene, CDR1 is SGHDT and CDR2 is YYEEEE. CDR3 size: 15 residues. V lost 6 bases and J lost 3, with 19 bases in between. The CDR3 sequence is CASNLGRGGVYEQYF. Written as DNA, the CDR3 is TGTGCCAGCAACCTGGGAAGGGGGGGGGTCTACGAGCAGTACTTC.

The chain employs TRBV30 and TRBJ2-5, with D maybe TRBD1 (6 bases). CDR1 is GTSNPN and CDR2 is SVGIG in the germline V gene (reference sequence). V was shortened by 3 bases and J by 4 bases, with 6 bases between the two germline ends. The CDR3 extends over 11 amino acids. The CDR3, as DNA: TGTGCCTGGAGAGGGGGAGAGACCCAGTACTTC. As protein: CAWRGGETQYF. Variable domain in full (rest from reference TRBV30 and TRBJ2-5): SQTIHQWPATLVQPVGSPLSLECTVEGTSNPNLYWYRQAAGRGLQLLFYSVGIGQISSEVPQNLSASRPQDRQFILSSKKLLLSDSGFYLCAWRGGETQYFGPGTRLLVL.

This chain joins TRBV7-2 and TRBJ2-7, with D perhaps TRBD2 (6 bases). The CDR3 loop spans 13 amino acids. The V gene's germline CDR1 is SGHTA and CDR2 FQGNSA. The V gene lost 5 bases and the J gene lost 4 bases, with 12 bases spanning the gap. Here the CDR3 reads CASSPGLTYEQYF. Written as DNA, the CDR3 is TGTGCCAGCAGCCCCGGACTAACGTACGAGCAGTACTTC. Together with reference TRBV7-2 and TRBJ2-7, the CDR3 gives the full variable domain: GAGVSQSPSNKVTEKGKDVELRCDPISGHTALYWYRQSLGQGLEFLIYFQGNSAPDKSGLPSDRFSAERTGGSVSTLTIQRTQQEDSAVYLCASSPGLTYEQYFGPGTRLTVT.

This chain links TRBV5-1 with TRBJ2-3, with 10 bases aligning to TRBD1. The germline V gene encodes CDR1 SGHRS and CDR2 YFSETQ. The CDR3 runs to 15 residues. V lost 7 bases, J lost 4 bases, and 9 bases stayed unmatched. The CDR3 here is CASGVGQGVPDTQYF. CDR3 DNA sequence: TGCGCCAGCGGAGTAGGACAGGGGGTGCCAGATACGCAGTATTTT.

This chain joins TRBV2 and TRBJ1-3; TRBD1 might be the D (6 bases). Germline V gene sequence: CDR1 SNHLY, CDR2 FYNNEI. This CDR3 spans 15 amino acids. V was pared by 2 bases and J by 5 bases, with 13 bases between. CDR3 sequence reads: CASSESAGVRNTIYF. The CDR3 nucleotides are TGTGCCAGCAGTGAATCGGCAGGGGTCAGAAACACCATATATTTT. Filled out from reference TRBV2 and TRBJ1-3, the complete variable domain reads EPEVTQTPSHQVTQMGQEVILRCVPISNHLYFYWYRQILGQKVEFLVSFYNNEISEKSEIFDDQFSVERPDGSNFTLKIRSTKLEDSAMYFCASSESAGVRNTIYFGEGSWLTVV.

The chain combines TRBV7-2 with TRBJ1-1; D is uncertain. CDR1 is SGHTA and CDR2 is FQGNSA in the germline V gene. The CDR3 is made up of 13 amino acids. The ends were cut back, 3 bases at V and 1 base at J, with 6 bases in the middle. The CDR3 protein is CASSFEGNTEAFF. DNA of the CDR3: TGTGCCAGCAGCTTCGAGGGGAACACTGAAGCTTTCTTT.

The chain uses TRBV7-2 and TRBJ1-3; D not certain. This CDR3 has 14 amino acids. The V gene's germline CDR1 is SGHTA and CDR2 FQGNSA. Trimming cost V 1 base and J 1 base, with 5 bases left between them. The CDR3 sequence is CASSLEQSGNTIYF. In DNA, the CDR3 is TGTGCCAGCAGCTTAGAACAGTCTGGAAACACCATATATTTT.

V is TRBV7-2 and J is TRBJ1-5, with D maybe TRBD1 (5 bases). V was cut by 3 bases and J by 5 bases, with 17 bases left in between. Germline V gives CDR1 SGHTA, CDR2 FQGNSA. This CDR3 has 16 residues. CDR3 sequence (DNA): TGTGCCAGCAGCTTCCAGGGACCCCCGGGGGATCAGCCCCAGCATTTT. Translating it yields CASSFQGPPGDQPQHF.

This clone has a single count. CDR3 region: CASRFRGGVTDEKLFF. As DNA, the CDR3 is TGTGCCAGCAGGTTCAGGGGAGGGGTGACGGATGAAAAACTGTTTTTT. The chain couples TRBV7-2 to TRBJ1-4, with a tentative D call TRBD1 (6 bases). V was trimmed by 6 bases and J by 6 bases, leaving 20 bases between them. The CDR3 length is 16 residues. Germline CDR1 SGHTA, CDR2 FQGNSA.

The chain has TRBV6-6 and TRBJ2-5, with 8 bases that match TRBD1. Germline V gene lookup returns CDR1 MNHNY and CDR2 SVGAGI (reference sequence). This CDR3 contains 16 residues. V shed 6 bases and J 1 base; nucleotides not matched to a gene: 10. This CDR3 reads CASRITGGQFQETQYF. CDR3 bases: TGTGCCAGCAGAATAACAGGGGGACAATTCCAAGAGACCCAGTACTTC.

V is TRBV7-8 and J is TRBJ2-7, with 8 bases aligning to TRBD1. The V and J ends lost 4 bases and 5 bases, in that order; junction bases with no gene match: 4. The germline gives CDR1 SGHVS, CDR2 FQNEAQ. The CDR3 consists of 13 residues. The CDR3 DNA follows: TGTGCCAGCAGCTCCAGGACAGGGAACGAGCAGTACTTC. It codes for CASSSRTGNEQYF.

This CDR3 is CASSQDRSGRPTYEQYF. CDR3 DNA: TGTGCCAGCAGCCAAGATCGCAGCGGGAGGCCTACCTACGAGCAGTACTTC. V is TRBV4-2 and J is TRBJ2-7; 9 bases agree with TRBD2. V shed 0 bases and J 2 bases; nucleotides not matched to a gene: 8. The CDR3 has 17 amino acids. From germline, CDR1 is LGHNA and CDR2 YNFKEQ.

This chain uses TRBV14 with TRBJ2-7; D perhaps matches TRBD2 (5 bases). Trimming took off 7 bases at V and 1 base at J, with 14 bases between the two ends. Germline CDR1 SGHDN, CDR2 FVKESK. This CDR3 contains 14 residues. CDR3 bases: TGTGCCAGCAACTTCGAGGGCAGATCCTACGAGCAGTACTTC. This gives the protein CASNFEGRSYEQYF.

V gene TRBV19 combines with J gene TRBJ2-1; 11 bases line up with TRBD2. Germline CDR1 reads LNHDA; CDR2 reads SQIVND (reference sequence). With 3 bases clipped from V and 9 bases from J, the junction kept 7 bases outside the gene matches. The CDR3 runs to 15 residues. The chain's CDR3 is CASSIGLAGGFEQFF. For the CDR3, the DNA is TGTGCCAGTAGTATCGGGCTAGCGGGAGGATTTGAGCAGTTCTTC.